The rows below give T cell receptor beta chains drawn from one sample of a study of T cells in localized non-small cell lung cancer. The data were produced by immunoSEQ multiplex PCR, yet TCRdb's version contains in-frame clones alone and is incomplete. This sample has tens of thousands of clones, with over 75% found just once. The sample in question was peripheral blood, obtained before any cancer treatment. All receptors come from a male donor at least 60 years old with stage I squamous cell lung carcinoma. Both conserved end residues are part of each CDR3. The order of the fields is D gene, J gene, V gene, clone size, CDR3 DNA, CDR3 protein. The D gene is left open where the match is weak. Clone size, where shown, is once, few, many, or a class for clones that have expanded.

D gene: TRBD1
J gene: TRBJ1-2
V gene: TRBV11-2
clone size: NA
CDR3 DNA: TGTGCCAGCAGCCCTTCGAGGACAGGGGTTCGTGGCTACACCTTC
CDR3 protein: CASSPSRTGVRGYTF

D gene: TRBD1
J gene: TRBJ2-7
V gene: TRBV4-3
clone size: NA
CDR3 DNA: TGCGCCAGCAGCTCCCGGACAGGCCTCTACGAGCAGTACTTC
CDR3 protein: CASSSRTGLYEQYF

D gene: TRBD1
J gene: TRBJ2-3
V gene: TRBV11-2
clone size: once
CDR3 DNA: TGTGCCAGCAGCTTAGATCCCGACAGGGCGGATTTTGTGGATACGCAGTATTTT
CDR3 protein: CASSLDPDRADFVDTQYF

D gene: TRBD2
J gene: TRBJ2-7
V gene: TRBV18
clone size: NA
CDR3 DNA: TGTGCCAGCTCACCAGCGGGAGGCTCCTCCTACGAGCAGTACTTC
CDR3 protein: CASSPAGGSSYEQYF

D gene: NA
J gene: TRBJ1-1
V gene: TRBV6-1
clone size: NA
CDR3 DNA: TGTGCCAGCAGTGAATTGGGGGATAGTGGGAGGGCATCTTTCTTT
CDR3 protein: CASSELGDSGRASFF

D gene: TRBD2
J gene: TRBJ2-1
V gene: TRBV30
clone size: NA
CDR3 DNA: TGTGCCTGGAGCGCGAGCGGGGTGATGGGCAATGAGCAGTTCTTC
CDR3 protein: CAWSASGVMGNEQFF

D gene: NA
J gene: TRBJ2-5
V gene: TRBV14
clone size: NA
CDR3 DNA: TGTGCCAGCAGCCCTCAGATTGGAGAGACCCAGTACTTC
CDR3 protein: CASSPQIGETQYF

D gene: NA
J gene: TRBJ2-7
V gene: TRBV10-3
clone size: few
CDR3 DNA: TGTGCCATCAGTGAAAGGGGGGAGGCGGGTGAGCAGTACTTC
CDR3 protein: CAISERGEAGEQYF

D gene: TRBD1
J gene: TRBJ2-2
V gene: TRBV27
clone size: once
CDR3 DNA: TGTGCCAGCAGTGTCCGACAGGGAATTCAGACCGGGGAGCTGTTTTTT
CDR3 protein: CASSVRQGIQTGELFF

D gene: NA
J gene: TRBJ2-6
V gene: TRBV19
clone size: NA
CDR3 DNA: TGTGCCACCTCCTTTGGGGCCAACGTCCTGACTTTC
CDR3 protein: CATSFGANVLTF

D gene: NA
J gene: TRBJ1-1
V gene: TRBV7-9
clone size: NA
CDR3 DNA: TGTGCCAGCAGCTTCGGGTTAAACACTGAAGCTTTCTTT
CDR3 protein: CASSFGLNTEAFF

D gene: TRBD1
J gene: TRBJ1-6
V gene: TRBV10-2
clone size: once
CDR3 DNA: TGCGCCAGCAGGGACAGGGGGTATAATTCACCCCTCCACTTT
CDR3 protein: CASRDRGYNSPLHF

D gene: TRBD1
J gene: TRBJ1-2
V gene: TRBV7-9
clone size: NA
CDR3 DNA: TGTGCCAGCAGCTTGCGGGACAGCACCTATGGCTACACCTTC
CDR3 protein: CASSLRDSTYGYTF

D gene: TRBD2
J gene: TRBJ2-1
V gene: TRBV9
clone size: NA
CDR3 DNA: TGTGCCAGCAGCGTAGCCCCCCTAGCGGGACCTTACAATGAGCAGTTCTTC
CDR3 protein: CASSVAPLAGPYNEQFF

D gene: NA
J gene: TRBJ2-1
V gene: TRBV11-2
clone size: NA
CDR3 DNA: TGTGCCAGCACCGAGTGGGGGAATGGGAATGAGCAGTTCTTC
CDR3 protein: CASTEWGNGNEQFF

D gene: TRBD2
J gene: TRBJ2-1
V gene: TRBV27
clone size: NA
CDR3 DNA: TGTGCCAGCAGTATCCGACTAGCGGGCACCTACAATGAGCAGTTCTTC
CDR3 protein: CASSIRLAGTYNEQFF

D gene: NA
J gene: TRBJ2-2
V gene: TRBV7-9
clone size: NA
CDR3 DNA: TGTGCCAGCAGCCGTATCCAGGGTGGGGACACCGGGGAGCTGTTTTTT
CDR3 protein: CASSRIQGGDTGELFF

D gene: NA
J gene: TRBJ2-4
V gene: TRBV7-2
clone size: NA
CDR3 DNA: TGTGCCAGCAGCTTCGGCCCACGGGAACCGGTAAACATTCAGTACTTC
CDR3 protein: CASSFGPREPVNIQYF

D gene: NA
J gene: TRBJ1-5
V gene: TRBV30
clone size: NA
CDR3 DNA: TGTGCCTACGGGGGCAATCAGCCCCAGCATTTT
CDR3 protein: CAYGGNQPQHF

D gene: NA
J gene: TRBJ1-5
V gene: TRBV6-4
clone size: NA
CDR3 DNA: TGTGCCAGCAGAGGGGCTGGCAATCAGCCCCAGCATTTT
CDR3 protein: CASRGAGNQPQHF

D gene: NA
J gene: TRBJ2-2
V gene: TRBV19
clone size: few
CDR3 DNA: TGTGCCAGTAGTGTTGGGCCCTCCGGGGAGCTGTTTTTT
CDR3 protein: CASSVGPSGELFF

D gene: NA
J gene: TRBJ2-1
V gene: TRBV9
clone size: NA
CDR3 DNA: TGTGCCAGCAGCGTAGGGTCGGGGGCTAGCTCCTACAATGAGCAGTTCTTC
CDR3 protein: CASSVGSGASSYNEQFF

D gene: TRBD2
J gene: TRBJ2-1
V gene: TRBV15
clone size: NA
CDR3 DNA: TGTGCCACCTCTCCGGGACTAGGGTTTAGCGGTGAGCAGTTCTTC
CDR3 protein: CATSPGLGFSGEQFF

D gene: TRBD1
J gene: TRBJ1-2
V gene: TRBV6-5
clone size: NA
CDR3 DNA: TGTGCCAGCAGTTCGAACAGGGGAGGTGGCTACACCTTC
CDR3 protein: CASSSNRGGGYTF

D gene: NA
J gene: TRBJ1-5
V gene: TRBV7-8
clone size: few
CDR3 DNA: TGTGCCAGCAGCTTAAGCTCACATCGAGGCAATCAGCCCCAGCATTTT
CDR3 protein: CASSLSSHRGNQPQHF

D gene: NA
J gene: TRBJ2-7
V gene: TRBV19
clone size: NA
CDR3 DNA: TGTGCCAGTAGTGCCGGCCCGGACAGTGGCTACGAGCAGTACTTC
CDR3 protein: CASSAGPDSGYEQYF

D gene: NA
J gene: TRBJ2-3
V gene: TRBV9
clone size: NA
CDR3 DNA: TGTGCCAGCAGCCTGCGGGGTGATACGCAGTATTTT
CDR3 protein: CASSLRGDTQYF

D gene: NA
J gene: TRBJ2-2
V gene: TRBV10-3
clone size: few
CDR3 DNA: TGTGCCATCAGCAACCTCCAGGGGGGAGCGAACACCGGGGAGCTGTTTTTT
CDR3 protein: CAISNLQGGANTGELFF

D gene: NA
J gene: TRBJ2-3
V gene: TRBV10-1
clone size: NA
CDR3 DNA: TGCGCCAGCAGTGAGAGGACTCCGGGGGCCGATACGCAGTATTTT
CDR3 protein: CASSERTPGADTQYF

D gene: TRBD2
J gene: TRBJ2-1
V gene: TRBV2
clone size: few
CDR3 DNA: TGTGCCAGCAGGAGACTAGCGGGGGCCGACAATGAGCAGTTCTTC
CDR3 protein: CASRRLAGADNEQFF